The 13 T cell receptor beta chains reported below all come from one sample, sequenced in a study of CD8+CD57+ T cells in acquired aplastic anemia. By flow cytometry, patients selected for sequencing had shown an expansion of CD8+CD57+ cells. Genomic DNA acted as the template from which TCR beta VDJ combination and CDR3 sequence profiling were carried out. TCRdb redid the calling of the reads with MiXCR, one entry per CDR3 protein. The sample carries 120,000 or so distinct CDR3 sequences, 30% to 45% recorded once. Specimen: sorted CD4+, CD8+, or CD8+CD57+ T cells (not recorded which) from PBMCs. The source is a human donor with aplastic anemia.

Of note for this clonotype: Since the CDR3 does not end with the conserved phenylalanine or tryptophan, this likely comes from a read error. The V call is TRBV9, the J call TRBJ1-2, with 11 bases that match TRBD1. With 4 bases clipped from V and 6 bases from J, the junction kept 5 bases outside the gene matches. The CDR3 has 14 residues. CDR1 is SGDLS and CDR2 is YYNGEE in the germline V gene. CDR3 DNA: TGTGCCAGCAGCTACAGGACAGGGGGCAATGGCTACACCTCC. Protein sequence: CASSYRTGGNGYTS.

CDR3: CASSETGTGRNTEAFF. CDR3 DNA sequence: TGTGCCAGCAGTGAAACGGGTACGGGACGGAACACTGAAGCTTTCTTT. The chain carries TRBV2 and TRBJ1-1, with D tentatively TRBD1 (5 bases). V dropped 2 bases and J dropped 1 base, with 14 bases sitting between them. Germline CDR1 and CDR2: SNHLY and FYNNEI. The CDR3 is 16 residues long. Combining the CDR3 with reference TRBV2 and TRBJ1-1 gives the whole variable domain EPEVTQTPSHQVTQMGQEVILRCVPISNHLYFYWYRQILGQKVEFLVSFYNNEISEKSEIFDDQFSVERPDGSNFTLKIRSTKLEDSAMYFCASSETGTGRNTEAFFGQGTRLTVV.

This clonotype was counted at least ten times. The chain links TRBV7-6 to TRBJ2-1, with D tentatively TRBD2 (5 bases). Germline CDR1 is SGHVS and CDR2 is FNYEAQ. Trimming left V 5 bases short and J 0 bases short, with 11 bases between. CDR3 length: 15 amino acids. The CDR3 loop is CASSRTGSSYNEQFF. CDR3 coding DNA: TGTGCCAGCAGCCGGACTGGCAGCTCCTACAATGAGCAGTTCTTC. Full variable domain (outside the CDR3, taken from reference TRBV7-6 and TRBJ2-1): GAGVSQSPRYKVTKRGQDVALRCDPISGHVSLYWYRQALGQGPEFLTYFNYEAQQDKSGLPNDRFSAERPEGSISTLTIQRTEQRDSAMYRCASSRTGSSYNEQFFGPGTRLTVL.

This clonotype occurred many times. The chain has TRBV11-2 and TRBJ1-6, with D maybe TRBD1 (5 bases). Germline CDR1 SGHAT, CDR2 FQNNGV. The CDR3 spans 15 residues. Trimming removed 7 bases at V and 0 bases at J, with 10 bases between. CDR3 sequence (DNA): TGTGCCAGCAAACAGGAAAGCTCCTATAATTCACCCCTCCACTTT. Its translation is CASKQESSYNSPLHF. The full variable domain, rest sourced from reference TRBV11-2 and TRBJ1-6, is EAGVAQSPRYKIIEKRQSVAFWCNPISGHATLYWYQQILGQGPKLLIQFQNNGVVDDSQLPKDRFSAERLKGVDSTLKIQPAKLEDSAVYLCASKQESSYNSPLHFGNGTRLTVT.

This clonotype occurred a few times. The gene calls are TRBV18 and TRBJ1-3, with 9 bases aligning to TRBD1. V was clipped by 5 bases and J by 4 bases; unmatched bases: 6. This CDR3 has 15 amino acids. Germline V gene data show CDR1 as KGHSH and CDR2 as LQKENI. The CDR3, as DNA: TGTGCCAGCTCAGCGGGACAGGGCGACGGAAACACCATATATTTT. Protein product: CASSAGQGDGNTIYF.

The V call is TRBV15, the J call TRBJ2-7; 7 bases match TRBD1. The trim removed 4 bases at V and 2 bases at J, leaving 8 bases unmatched. CDR3 length: 15 amino acids. The germline gives CDR1 LNHNV, CDR2 YYDKDF (reference sequence). The CDR3 loop is CATSKGTGQAYEQYF. The CDR3 DNA is TGTGCCACCAGCAAAGGAACAGGACAGGCCTACGAGCAGTACTTC.

In this sample, this clonotype turned up many times. V gene TRBV24-1 combines with J gene TRBJ2-5; 12 bases agree with TRBD1. V lost 4 bases, J lost 5 bases, and 10 bases stayed unmatched. In germline, CDR1 is KGHDR, CDR2 SFDVKD. The CDR3 contains 17 residues. The CDR3 sequence is CATSEGGTGGPGETQYF. The CDR3 DNA follows: TGTGCCACCAGTGAAGGGGGGACAGGGGGCCCCGGGGAGACCCAGTACTTC.

This clonotype was seen only a few times. The chain recombines TRBV6-1 with TRBJ1-1; 12 bases are a match to TRBD1. Germline V gives CDR1 MNHNS, CDR2 SASEGT. This CDR3 has 12 amino acids. The CDR3 sequence: CEGDRGHTEAFF. The CDR3 DNA reads as TGTGAGGGGGACAGGGGGCATACTGAAGCTTTCTTT.

This clonotype was counted ten times or more. The chain employs TRBV12-3 or TRBV12-4 and TRBJ2-5; D unresolved. The CDR3 loop spans 14 amino acids. V lost 2 bases to trimming and J lost 1 base, with 8 bases between them. The CDR3 loop is CASSLSGLQETQYF. Written as DNA, the CDR3 is TGTGCCAGCAGTTTATCAGGCCTCCAAGAGACCCAGTACTTC.

The table lists this clonotype with many counts. The chain couples TRBV20-1 to TRBJ2-5; tentative D call: TRBD2 (7 bases). CDR3 length: 15 amino acids. Germline CDR1 reads DFQATT; CDR2 reads SNEGSKA (reference sequence). Deletions cut 5 bases from V and 0 bases from J, with 16 bases between. The CDR3 here is CSAEGAGAHQETQYF. The CDR3 DNA is TGCAGTGCTGAAGGGGCGGGGGCCCACCAAGAGACCCAGTACTTC.

This clonotype was recorded at least ten times. The chain uses TRBV15 and TRBJ2-1; D is ambiguous. The CDR3 is 11 amino acids. V was clipped by 2 bases and J by 13 bases, with 9 bases between them. CDR1 and CDR2 (germline): LNHNV, YYDKDF (reference sequence). In DNA, the CDR3 is TGTGCCACCAGCAGAAGGCAGATTCAGTTCTTC. Translation: CATSRRQIQFF. The full variable domain, its missing parts supplied by reference TRBV15 and TRBJ2-1, is DAMVIQNPRYQVTQFGKPVTLSCSQTLNHNVMYWYQQKSSQAPKLLFHYYDKDFNNEADTPDNFQSRRPNTSFCFLDIRSPGLGDTAMYLCATSRRQIQFFGPGTRLTVL.

The rearrangement links TRBV2 to TRBJ2-1; D gene unclear. V shed 6 bases and J shed 10 bases, with 13 bases lying between them. CDR1 and CDR2 (germline): SNHLY, FYNNEI. The CDR3 contains 12 residues. CDR3 region: CASRVPSYEQFF. In nucleotides, the CDR3 is TGTGCCAGCAGAGTCCCGAGCTACGAGCAGTTCTTC.

In its sample, this clonotype was seen a few times. The V call is TRBV24-1, the J call TRBJ1-4, with D tentatively TRBD1 (6 bases). Trimming cost V 6 bases and J 7 bases, with 8 bases left between them. The CDR3 is made up of 12 amino acids. CDR1 is KGHDR and CDR2 is SFDVKD in the germline V gene. The CDR3 region is CATSSTGEKLFF. DNA of the CDR3: TGTGCCACCAGTTCGACAGGTGAAAAACTGTTTTTT.